This T cell receptor beta chain is from a study of T cell repertoires in cytomegalovirus infection. About the research overall: Use of recently identified HLA-C-restricted and well-studied HLA-B-restricted CMV epitopes was part of the study. Evidence of both CMV infection and a matching HLA type came from public TCR beta signatures. Study results and caveats: CMV carriers with the relevant HLA were identified by cumulative public TCR beta family frequency. Within the response measured ex vivo, HLA-C-restricted CMV-specific TCR beta clonotypes were dominant.

Trimming stripped 5 bases from V and 8 bases from J, with 18 bases between. The CDR3 has 14 amino acids. Comment on this clonotype: Its matching antigen is unknown.

TCRdb re-called the reads with MiXCR, one entry per CDR3 protein. The sample lists hundreds of thousands of distinct CDR3 sequences, roughly a third occurring once. V gene TRBV12-3 or TRBV12-4 combines with J gene TRBJ1-2; D gene uncertain. The input for sequencing was cultured PBMCs, taken from culture after CMV antigen stimulation. The origin of this receptor is a human donor in good health (CMV status not recorded). Some clones in this sample may be carry-over from other donors' samples. The CDR3: CASSPAEVLGGYTF. In nucleotides, the CDR3 is TGTGCCAGCAGTCCGGCTGAGGTCTTAGGGGGCTACACCTTC.